The source of this TCR beta chain is a study of cytomegalovirus exposure and HLA in healthy donors (dated 2017 in TCRdb). General notes on the study: An earlier analysis of 587 of the donors reported around 280 Gb of sequence data and roughly 120 million unique TCR beta sequences obtained from around 190 million T cells. Several DR-DQ haplotypes were handled as single units for association and clustering because linkage in the cohort was strong. The later analysis used no new phenotypic data to find candidate immune exposures, relying instead on TCR beta sequences and their occurrence across donors. Among the roughly 370 genotyped donors, approximately 81% belonged to the genetic ancestry cluster associated with self-reported Caucasian donors. Both class I and class II loci were covered by HLA typing, at four-digit resolution. A later analysis re-examined previously published TCR beta repertoires from roughly 650 donors and added high-resolution HLA genotyping to investigate patterns of TCR occurrence. The number of typed donors differed by locus: 629-630 for A, B, C, DRB1 and DQB1; approximately 540 for DQA1; 606 for DPA1; and around 450 for DPB1. Alongside the repertoire data, information on donor age, sex, ethnicity and CMV serostatus was compiled. To predict cytomegalovirus infection status, the study brought together high-throughput TCR immunosequencing, statistical association of individual TCRs with disease status, and machine learning. In a later genetic analysis, genome-wide SNP genotypes for about 55% of the roughly 700 donors were used, and that subset was treated as a discovery cohort. All discovery cohort repertoires had been generated using a single sequencing platform. On average, 235,054 unique TCR beta nucleotide sequences were sequenced per donor among a few hundred genotyped donors of the cohort, with roughly 19% of those sequences being non-productive. The study profiled the T cell repertoires of under 850 subjects by immunosequencing and related them to cytomegalovirus serostatus. A separate validation cohort of 100 to 150 different subjects was used in addition to the 666-subject first cohort. An early release that covered several hundred HLA-typed donors contained 250 to 350 gigabases of sequencing data and 75 million to 100 million unique TCR sequences. The study aimed to test whether signatures of past pathogen exposure could be identified by cataloging public T cell receptors. In an earlier analysis of 587 of the donors, high-throughput TCR beta sequencing was used to judge whether each TCR beta V gene segment behaved as functional or pseudogenic.

The cohort consisted of 600 to 750 healthy bone marrow donors. At the time of sampling, all cohort members were nominally healthy, though unrecorded immune exposures were likely present. The donor was CMV seropositive and was included in the group of 250 to 300 seropositive cohort members. A peripheral blood sample was collected from each donor, and TCR beta sequencing was performed on peripheral blood mononuclear cells. The Qiagen DNeasy Blood Extraction Kit was used to extract genomic DNA from the blood cell samples. The germline V gene supplies CDR1 ENHRY and CDR2 SYGVKD. Measured from the cysteine to the phenylalanine, the CDR3 is 13 residues long. The kept DNA is CDR3 alone, 39 bases in frame from the first base. V is pared back by 11 bases and J by 1 base, with 12 bases lying between the germline termini. On the study overall, not on this receptor specifically: The sequencing pipeline was judged likely to have produced a cluster of highly shared sequence variants as a technical artifact. This cohort had only TCR beta chains sequenced, and the lack of alpha or paired-chain data limited which features could be detected. Presence/absence analyses assumed roughly uniform sequencing depth across donors, an assumption that may not hold. A further reported finding was that TCR beta sequences accurately predicted the HLA-A and HLA-B alleles for most subjects in the first cohort. In a later analysis, several top co-occurrence clusters were reported to appear linked to parvovirus B19, influenza, CMV and Epstein-Barr virus. The study gave a list of about 160 TCR beta chains associated with cytomegalovirus. Some IMGT-functional V segments, including TRBV6-2 and TRBV6-3, could not be distinguished by the 87-base-pair reads and were therefore excluded. For the cohort, immune exposure information was limited to CMV serostatus. A few of the identified cytomegalovirus-associated TCR beta chains were confirmed in vitro to be specific for cytomegalovirus antigens. An earlier analysis of roughly 570 of the donors showed that most TCR beta V segments appeared in productive rearrangements either about 90% or about 30% of the time, which broadly matched IMGT annotations. According to a later analysis, most CMV-associated TCR beta chains appeared to be HLA-restricted, and the HLA associations seemed to be driven largely by CMV exposure. While some public TCRs were present in many individuals, most TCR sequences turned up only very rarely across donors. In a later analysis, TCR association rates were found to vary across HLA loci, with the most associated TCRs seen for DRB1 alleles and the fewest for HLA-C alleles. Assigning TCR associations to individual alleles was difficult when HLA alleles, especially DR and DQ, strongly co-occurred. Cytomegalovirus status was reported to be diagnosed by the classifier with high specificity and sensitivity in both the original and validation cohorts. A later analysis associated some 17,000 TCR beta sequences with specific HLA alleles at a false discovery rate of 0.05. In a later analysis, HLA-associated TCR beta chains were found to be more clonally expanded and to have lower generation probabilities than equally common non-associated chains. Linkage disequilibrium might explain the correlated functional status among segregating V segments, but an unknown experimental factor could not be excluded. An association between a missense DCLRE1C variant and V-gene and J-gene trimming of TCR beta chains was found in a later genetic analysis and replicated in an independent cohort. HLA typing was unavailable for some donors at each locus, so association tests used only the typed subset. In a later genetic analysis, fewer N-insertions in productive TCRs were reported among donors in an Asian-associated ancestry cluster than the approximately 710-donor mean. Because counts were too low, fewer than 20 rarely observed V segments, including chromosome 9 orphons, were excluded from the earlier analysis of 500 to 700 of the donors. The authors suggested that the approach could potentially be generalized to other disease states and immunological phenotypes.

With respect to this clone: Its binding antigen is unknown. Base qualities are missing; no much larger clone stands one base away.

Receptor amplification or capture employed the immunoSEQ multiplex PCR assay. A mixture of 60 forward primers for TCR Vbeta segments and 13 reverse primers for TCR Jbeta segments was used in the multiplex PCR. The CDR3 region of rearranged TCR beta genes was amplified from genomic DNA with a multiplex PCR assay. The amplified TCR beta libraries were sequenced on the Illumina HiSeq System as 87-base-pair reads. The original pipeline was this. A later analysis counted approximately 74 million unique TCR beta chains across the 670 or so repertoires, and some 12 million of these chains were shared by at least two donors. Raw reads were error-corrected and collapsed into unique sequences by a nearest-neighbor algorithm in which closely related sequences were merged to remove PCR and sequencing errors. CDR3 sequences were aligned to IMGT reference sequences to assign V, D and J gene segments. For a sequence to be retained, a match of at least six nucleotides was required to both a V gene segment and a J gene segment. A rearrangement counted as productive if the CDR3 had no stop codons and remained in frame with V and J, and every other rearrangement counted as non-productive. CDR3 was defined according to IMGT convention as the region running from the second conserved V-encoded cysteine to the conserved J-encoded phenylalanine. The earlier analysis of 550 to 650 of the donors excluded any sequence lacking an unambiguous match to a single V gene segment. An earlier analysis of 587 of the donors called V segments functional above 56.7% productive rearrangements and segregating when the between-donor standard deviation exceeded 5%. A statistical classification framework was built for diagnosing cytomegalovirus status from the catalog of TCR beta chain sequences. V and J gene assignment, in a later analysis, came from comparing TCR nucleotide sequences with IMGT/GENE-DB human TR gene sequences. A later analysis assigned CDR3 sequences and most-parsimonious VDJ recombination scenarios with the TCRdist pipeline. In a later analysis, each TCR beta chain was defined by its CDR3 amino acid sequence together with its V-gene family, and reads without a unique V-gene family were excluded. As a way to deal with suspected cross-contamination and a sequencing artifact, a later analysis dropped roughly 600 nucleotide sequences that were highly shared and had low generation probability. In a later analysis, a clonal expansion index for each public chain was calculated from normalized within-repertoire ranks of inferred template counts. A later analysis computed generation probabilities with a VDJ recombination model fitted to out-of-frame rearrangements, and checked the results against IGoR. In a later analysis, TCR-TCR, TCR-HLA and TCR-CMV co-occurrence was scored with hypergeometric tests, and a repertoire-size bias correction was applied to TCR pairs. A later analysis estimated false discovery rates by permuting HLA or CMV assignments 20 times. In a later analysis, co-occurring TCRs were grouped with DBSCAN, and TCRdist sequence similarity was added when clustering was performed within HLA-allele-positive subsets. Co-occurrence clustering excluded repertoires with fewer than 30,000 or more than 120,000 public chains, plus five with anomalous nucleotide sharing. The table was pulled from immuneACCESS by TCRdb, which kept in-frame rearrangements only. Such tables lose some clones; where checked, under half of the loss comes from unresolved V genes, and the rest has no known cause. The D gene and trimming were derived from the DNA, and the V and J assignments and clone size from that table. This sample lists about 130,000 clones; 65% to 75% were detected once. The ten largest clones represent approximately 3.8% of the sample.

The chain links TRBV10-3 with TRBJ2-4; tentative D gene TRBD2, with 6 bases matching. Sequenced input: PBMCs. This clonotype was obtained from a man in his forties in good health and CMV-seropositive. The bases are TGTGCCTCAGGACGGGAGGCCAAAAACATTCAGTACTTC. Its product reads: CASGREAKNIQYF.